The source of this T cell receptor (beta chain) is a study of human T cells and chemical hapten exposure. This clonotype was counted at least ten times. MiXCR was run by TCRdb on the RACE reads, yielding one entry per CDR3 protein. The sample consists of tens of thousands of distinct CDR3 sequences, 11% of them appearing once. Time point indicated: patch test 3, about 24 weeks after DPC sensitization. Documented treatment: therapeutic diphenylcyclopropenone sensitization with weekly scalp DPC. The starting material was whole blood, obtained in connection with sensitization to the hapten diphenylcyclopropenone (DPC). This TCR came from a woman in her fifties or sixties with alopecia areata. Some clones in this sample may be carry-over from other donors' samples.

The DNA of the CDR3 is TGTGCCAGCAGTTACCCAGAAAGGGATGGAAACACCATATATTTT. This codes for CASSYPERDGNTIYF. The chain is built from TRBV28 and TRBJ1-3; D ambiguous. This CDR3 spans 15 amino acids. Germline loops: CDR1 MDHEN, CDR2 SYDVKM. V was clipped by 4 bases and J by 3 bases, with 13 bases between them.